This T cell receptor beta chain was recovered during a study of somatic mutations in cytotoxic T cells in rheumatoid arthritis. Regarding the study as a whole: Among about 70 patients, under 10 showed a largest CD8+ clone that surpassed 20% of CD8+ cells.

This clone was seen a handful of times. The antigen remains undetermined. After removal of 6 bases from V and 0 bases from J, the junction contained 15 bases not matched to a gene. Per germline, CDR1 GTSNPN and CDR2 SVGIG (reference sequence). CDR3 length equals 18 residues. Using immunoSEQ multiplex PCR, the repertoire was profiled, and TCRdb retains in-frame clones only, with some absent. The data hold some 11,000 clones, with 70% to 85% observed a single time. The J gene is TRBJ2-1, the V gene TRBV30, with 9 positions matching TRBD1. The sequence derives from an older woman with rheumatoid arthritis. Sequencing was performed on CD8+ T cells sorted from blood. The CDR3 nucleotides are TGTGCCTGCAATCCGGGACAGGGCTGGAAGAGCTCCTACAATGAGCAGTTCTTC. This translates into CACNPGQGWKSSYNEQFF.